This T cell receptor beta chain emerged from a study of blood T cell repertoires in COVID-19. Some clones are missing from TCRdb's copy, which holds only in-frame ones; the method was immunoSEQ multiplex PCR. The sample includes some 530,000 clones, 70% to 90% seen only once; the top ten take approximately 3.4%. This CDR3 region has 14 residues. V was trimmed by 2 bases and J by 6 bases, leaving 10 bases between them. Germline CDR1 and CDR2: KGHDR and SFDVKD. The chain combines TRBV24-1 with TRBJ1-5; D might be TRBD1 (6 bases). The receptor was derived from a human donor in a cohort sampled during active COVID-19. Sequencing was performed on peripheral blood. This CDR3 reads CATSDSTGFQPQHF. CDR3 in DNA: TGTGCCACCAGTGATTCTACAGGGTTTCAGCCCCAGCATTTT.